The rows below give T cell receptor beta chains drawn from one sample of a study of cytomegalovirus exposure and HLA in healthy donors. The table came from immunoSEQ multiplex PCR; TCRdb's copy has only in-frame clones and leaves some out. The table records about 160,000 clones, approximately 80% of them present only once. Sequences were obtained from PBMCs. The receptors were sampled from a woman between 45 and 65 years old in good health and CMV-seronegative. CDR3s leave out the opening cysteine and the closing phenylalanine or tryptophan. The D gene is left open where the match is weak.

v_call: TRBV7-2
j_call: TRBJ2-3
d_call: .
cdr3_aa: ASSFEGATDTQY

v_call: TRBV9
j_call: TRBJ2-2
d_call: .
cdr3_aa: ASTGETGELF

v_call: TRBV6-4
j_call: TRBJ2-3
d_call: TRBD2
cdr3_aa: ASRTAGEPTDTQY

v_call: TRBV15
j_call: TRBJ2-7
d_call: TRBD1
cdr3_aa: ATSREGQINYEQY

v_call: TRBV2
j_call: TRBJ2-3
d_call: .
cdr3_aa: ASPGRLSSTDTQY

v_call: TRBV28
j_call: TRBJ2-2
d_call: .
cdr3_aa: ASSFSRAGELF

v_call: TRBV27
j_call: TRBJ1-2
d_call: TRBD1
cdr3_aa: ASSKGTGGRLNYGYT

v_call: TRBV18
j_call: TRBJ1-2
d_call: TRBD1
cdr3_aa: ASSPPMTGGNGYT

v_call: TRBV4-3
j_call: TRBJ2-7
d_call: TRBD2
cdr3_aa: ASSPTSSGRWKY

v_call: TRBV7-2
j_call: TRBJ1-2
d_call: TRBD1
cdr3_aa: ASSQSWAGGLYGYT

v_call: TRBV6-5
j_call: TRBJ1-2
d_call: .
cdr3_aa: ASSSEEPGHGYT

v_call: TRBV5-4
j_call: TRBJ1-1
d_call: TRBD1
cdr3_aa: ASSLQGQGARMGTEAF

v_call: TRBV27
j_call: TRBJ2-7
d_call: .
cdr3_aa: ASSPSEASSYEQY

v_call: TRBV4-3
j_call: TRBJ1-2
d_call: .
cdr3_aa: ASSLEGSGYGYT

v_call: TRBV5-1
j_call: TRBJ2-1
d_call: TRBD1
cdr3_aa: ASSSTGGFYNEQF

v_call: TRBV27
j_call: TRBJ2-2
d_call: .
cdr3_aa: ASSRQGGTGELF

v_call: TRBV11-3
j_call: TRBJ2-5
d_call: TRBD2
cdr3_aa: ASSLGGGAQETQY

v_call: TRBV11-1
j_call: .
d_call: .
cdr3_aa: ASSLDPKQGGDEQY

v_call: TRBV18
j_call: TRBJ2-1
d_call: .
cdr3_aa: ASSPPGGLRIYNEQF

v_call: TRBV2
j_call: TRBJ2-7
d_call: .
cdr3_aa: ASSPDKVEQY

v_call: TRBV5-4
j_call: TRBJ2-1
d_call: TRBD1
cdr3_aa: ASSPRDREPNEQF

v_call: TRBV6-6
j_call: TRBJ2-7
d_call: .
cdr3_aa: ASSRERGPYEQY

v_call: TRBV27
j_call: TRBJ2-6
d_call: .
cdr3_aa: ASSLAAGANVLT

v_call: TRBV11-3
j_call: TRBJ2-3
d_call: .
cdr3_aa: ASSLTSSTDTQY

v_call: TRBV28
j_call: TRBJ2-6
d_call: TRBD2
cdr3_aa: ASKTSGSTGANVLT

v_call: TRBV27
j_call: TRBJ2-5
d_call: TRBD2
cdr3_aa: ASSPRTSEETQY

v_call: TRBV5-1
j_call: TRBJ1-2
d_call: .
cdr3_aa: ASSLGGGANYGYT

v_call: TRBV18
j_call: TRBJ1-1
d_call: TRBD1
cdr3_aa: ASFPTGANTEAF

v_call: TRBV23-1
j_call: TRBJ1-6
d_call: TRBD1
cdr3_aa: ASRGQGISLNSPLH

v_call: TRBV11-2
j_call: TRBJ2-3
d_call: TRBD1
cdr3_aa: ASTGTGIVDTQY

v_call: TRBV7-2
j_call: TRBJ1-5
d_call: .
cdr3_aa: ASSPREGQPQH

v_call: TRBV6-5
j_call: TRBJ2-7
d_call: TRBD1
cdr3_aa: ATQGQGFYEQY

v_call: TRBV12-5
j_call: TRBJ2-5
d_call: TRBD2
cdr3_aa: ASGRGLAGGQETQY

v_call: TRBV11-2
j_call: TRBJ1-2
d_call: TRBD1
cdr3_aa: ASSSLQGAYGYT

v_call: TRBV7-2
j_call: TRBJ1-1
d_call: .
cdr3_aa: ASSSGGGVAEAF

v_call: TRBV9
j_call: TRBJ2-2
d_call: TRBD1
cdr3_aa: ASSVGDRGDTGELF

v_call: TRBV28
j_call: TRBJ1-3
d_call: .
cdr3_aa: ASSRTASGNTIY

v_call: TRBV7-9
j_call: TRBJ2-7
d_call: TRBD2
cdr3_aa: SSSLAPGLAANYEQY

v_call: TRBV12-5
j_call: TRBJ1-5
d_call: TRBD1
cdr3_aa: ASGWGQGASQPQH

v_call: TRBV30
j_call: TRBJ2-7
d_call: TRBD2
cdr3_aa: AWRAGGPFYEQY

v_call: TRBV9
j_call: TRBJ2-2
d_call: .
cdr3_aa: ASSVRAGTNTGELF

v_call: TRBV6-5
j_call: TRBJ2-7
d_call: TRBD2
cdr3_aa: ASSLRTSGAEQY

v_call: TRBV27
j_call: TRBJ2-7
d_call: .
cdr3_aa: ASSQGTGYEQY

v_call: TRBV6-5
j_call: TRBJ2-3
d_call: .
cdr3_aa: ASSYAGTDTQY

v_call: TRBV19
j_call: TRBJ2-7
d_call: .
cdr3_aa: ASSPVGTAYEQY

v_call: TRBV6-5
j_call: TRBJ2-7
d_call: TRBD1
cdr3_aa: ASRAGTGGIHEQY

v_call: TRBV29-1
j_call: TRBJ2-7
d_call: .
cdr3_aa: SVGGTYYEQY

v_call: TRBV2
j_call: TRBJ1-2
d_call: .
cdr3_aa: ASSAEGWGANYGYT

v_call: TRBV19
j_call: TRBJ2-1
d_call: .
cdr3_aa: ASSISASYNEQF

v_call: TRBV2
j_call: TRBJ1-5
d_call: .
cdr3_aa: ASKAGGNNQPQH

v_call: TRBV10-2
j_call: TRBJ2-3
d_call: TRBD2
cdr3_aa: ASSESVLAGGTDTQY